One sample yielded the 24 T cell receptor beta chains listed below, sequenced in a study of cytomegalovirus exposure and HLA in healthy donors. Primers: 60 Vbeta forward and 13 Jbeta reverse. Assay: immunoSEQ multiplex PCR; the TCRdb copy retains only in-frame clones and omits some. The sample yields about 150,000 clones, around 84% seen once. Sequencing was done on a sample of PBMCs. The receptors were gathered from a boy younger than 10 in good health and CMV-seronegative.

The chain combines TRBV10-3 with TRBJ2-5; 12 bases match TRBD2. Per germline, CDR1 ENHRY and CDR2 SYGVKD. The CDR3 contains 14 residues. V was clipped by 6 bases and J by 3 bases; unmatched bases: 2. As DNA, the CDR3 is TGTGCCATCAGGGCTAGCGGGGGGGAAGAGACCCAGTACTTC. Protein product: CAIRASGGEETQYF.

The chain combines TRBV21-1 with TRBJ2-5; the DNA was not used to check the table's D call, TRBD2. TRBV21-1 corresponds to a pseudogene. The CDR3 covers 16 residues. In DNA form, the CDR3 reads TGTGCCAGCAGCACATACGGGACTGACTACCAAGAGACCCAGTACTTC. It codes for CASSTYGTDYQETQYF.

This clone came up once. V gene TRBV9 combines with J gene TRBJ1-5; 8 bases fit TRBD1. The V segment lost 0 bases and the J segment 7 bases; nucleotides outside the gene matches: 9. The CDR3 covers 16 residues. Germline V gene lookup returns CDR1 SGDLS and CDR2 YYNGEE. DNA of the CDR3: TGTGCCAGCAGCGTAGGGGGGGGACAGGCCCGCCAGCCCCAGCATTTT. Residues: CASSVGGGQARQPQHF.

The V call is TRBV5-8, the J call TRBJ2-6; maybe TRBD1 (6 bases). Trimming took off 1 base at V and 2 bases at J, with 7 bases between the two ends. Germline loops: CDR1 SGHTS, CDR2 YDEGEE. There are 15 residues in the CDR3. CDR3: CASSLPGAGANVLTF. The CDR3 DNA follows: TGTGCCAGCAGCTTGCCAGGGGCTGGGGCCAACGTCCTGACTTTC.

The rearrangement uses TRBV12-5 and TRBJ2-7, with 7 bases matching TRBD1. The CDR3 length is 13 residues. Germline CDR1 is LGHNT and CDR2 is FRNRAP. Germline trimming cut 6 bases from V and 2 bases from J; bases unmatched to any gene: 4. The CDR3 bases are TGTGCTAGTGGCGCTGGGACAGCCTACGAGCAGTACTTC. Protein: CASGAGTAYEQYF. Combining the CDR3 with reference TRBV12-5 and TRBJ2-7 gives the whole variable domain DARVTQTPRHKVTEMGQEVTMRCQPILGHNTVFWYRQTMMQGLELLAYFRNRAPLDDSGMPKDRFSAEMPDATLATLKIQPSEPRDSAVYFCASGAGTAYEQYFGPGTRLTVT.

Concerning this clone itself: One end of the junction fails to match germline, which may point to a read error. This chain uses TRBV7-9 with TRBJ1-2; TRBD1 might be the D (5 bases). CDR3 length: 18 residues. The germline V gene encodes CDR1 SEHNR and CDR2 FQNEAQ (reference sequence). The CDR3 is CSSSLLLGAAVTNYGYTF. The CDR3 DNA follows: TGTTCCAGCAGCTTATTACTTGGGGCCGCGGTAACTAACTATGGCTACACCTTC.

The chain couples TRBV6-1 to TRBJ2-1; a possible D gene is TRBD2 (6 bases). Germline CDR1 MNHNS, CDR2 SASEGT. The CDR3 sequence is 16 residues long. The ends were cut back, 1 base at V and 3 bases at J, with 13 bases in the middle. CDR3 region: CASSEGGGGVYNEQFF. As DNA, the CDR3 is TGTGCCAGCAGTGAAGGAGGAGGAGGGGTCTACAATGAGCAGTTCTTC.

The table lists this clone with a few counts. This chain uses TRBV12-5 with TRBJ2-3; D is unresolved. The CDR3 runs to 14 residues. With 3 bases removed from V and 0 bases from J, the gap between germline ends came to 7 bases. Germline V gene sequence: CDR1 LGHNT, CDR2 FRNRAP. CDR3 coding DNA: TGTGCTAGTGGTTTCGGAGTAAGCACAGATACGCAGTATTTT. The encoded protein is CASGFGVSTDTQYF.

V and J are TRBV10-3 and TRBJ2-1, with 12 bases lining up with TRBD2. J gave up 14 bases and V 0 bases, and 8 bases lay outside the gene matches. The CDR3 is 15 residues long. CDR1 and CDR2 from the germline V gene are ENHRY and SYGVKD. The DNA for the CDR3 is TGTGCCATCAGTGAGTCTGCTAGCGGGAGGGGTTTCAAGTTCTTC. Translation gives CAISESASGRGFKFF.

Notes on this clone: Other DNA sequences in the sample encode the same CDR3. The chain has TRBV6-5 and TRBJ2-4, with 7 bases aligning to TRBD1. J was trimmed by 1 base and V by 7 bases; bases with no gene match: 7. The CDR3 is 15 amino acids. The germline V gene encodes CDR1 MNHEY and CDR2 SVGAGI. CDR3 DNA sequence: TGTGCCAGCACCGAGAAGGACAGGGCCAAAAACATTCAGTACTTC. This sequence encodes CASTEKDRAKNIQYF.

As for this clone: The junction differs from germline at one of its ends, possibly a read error. The rearrangement joins TRBV5-4 to TRBJ2-4; 12 nucleotides match TRBD2. CDR3 size: 13 residues. Germline CDR1 and CDR2: SGHNT and YYREEE (reference sequence). The CDR3 DNA follows: TGTGCCAGCAGCTTGGACAACCTAGCGGGGGGGACCTTC. Translation: CASSLDNLAGGTF.

The chain has TRBV15 and TRBJ1-5; no clear D gene. V gave up 8 bases and J gave up 0 bases, with 5 bases separating them. This CDR3 spans 12 amino acids. CDR1 and CDR2 from the germline V gene are LNHNV and YYDKDF (reference sequence). The CDR3, as DNA: TGTGCCACCCGGAGTAGCAATCAGCCCCAGCATTTT. Its translation: CATRSSNQPQHF.

The chain links TRBV27 to TRBJ1-5; D might be TRBD1 (6 bases). The CDR3 runs 15 residues. CDR1 is MNHEY and CDR2 is SMNVEV in the germline V gene (reference sequence). Between the trimmed V and J ends, which lost 4 bases and 3 bases, there was a span of 13 bases. The CDR3 loop is CASSSLGAVNQPQHF. CDR3 sequence (DNA): TGTGCCAGCAGTTCGTTGGGGGCGGTCAATCAGCCCCAGCATTTT.

The chain has TRBV7-8 and TRBJ2-1, with 12 bases matching TRBD2. CDR1 SGHVS and CDR2 FQNEAQ come from the germline V gene. V lost 5 bases and J lost 4; bases outside the gene matches: 3. The CDR3 spans 15 residues. CDR3 sequence (DNA): TGTGCCAGCAGCCGCGGACTAGCGGGATACAATGAGCAGTTCTTC. It codes for CASSRGLAGYNEQFF.

This clone was seen a single time. The chain links TRBV7-2 to TRBJ2-3, with D possibly being TRBD1 (6 bases). V dropped 6 bases and J dropped 0 bases, with 10 bases sitting between them. The CDR3 runs to 14 residues. CDR1 and CDR2 from the germline V gene are SGHTA and FQGNSA. The CDR3 DNA sequence: TGTGCCAGCAGACCCGGACAGAGCACAGATACGCAGTATTTT. Translated: CASRPGQSTDTQYF.

V usage is TRBV7-9 and J usage is TRBJ2-7, with unresolved D. The ends were cut back, 6 bases at V and 5 bases at J, with 23 bases in the middle. The CDR3 runs 16 residues. Germline V gene lookup returns CDR1 SEHNR and CDR2 FQNEAQ (reference sequence). The CDR3: CASRPRPPPWVDEQYF. CDR3 DNA sequence: TGTGCCAGCAGACCCAGGCCCCCTCCTTGGGTCGACGAGCAGTACTTC.

This clone was counted once. V and J are TRBV6-4 and TRBJ1-6; 8 nucleotides align to TRBD1. This CDR3 is built from 15 residues. CDR1 and CDR2 from the germline V gene are MRHNA and SNTAGT. After removal of 6 bases from V and 8 bases from J, the junction contained 9 bases not matched to a gene. The CDR3 DNA sequence: TGTGCCAGCAGCGCCGACAGGGGTCTGGATTCACCCCTCCACTTT. It translates to CASSADRGLDSPLHF.

In DNA, the CDR3 is TGTGCCATCAGTGCGTTAACAGGGGCTGGAGAAAAACTGTTTTTT. It translates to CAISALTGAGEKLFF. J is TRBJ1-4 and V is TRBV10-3; TRBD1 aligns across 7 bases. The V segment lost 4 bases and the J segment 8 bases; nucleotides outside the gene matches: 10. The CDR3 consists of 15 residues. In germline, CDR1 is ENHRY, CDR2 SYGVKD.

The rearrangement links TRBV7-9 to TRBJ1-1; 8 bases map to TRBD1. This CDR3 region has 12 residues. Per the germline V gene, CDR1 is SEHNR and CDR2 is FQNEAQ (reference sequence). Unmatched junction bases numbered 4, after V lost 7 bases and J lost 6 bases. The CDR3 loop is CASTSQGAEAFF. DNA for the CDR3: TGTGCCAGCACCTCACAGGGGGCTGAAGCTTTCTTT.

This chain links TRBV5-1 with TRBJ1-5, with D perhaps matching TRBD1 (5 bases). Trimming left V 2 bases short and J 4 bases short, with 7 bases between. The CDR3 extends over 13 amino acids. Per germline, CDR1 SGHRS and CDR2 YFSETQ. CDR3 nucleotide sequence: TGCGCCAGCAGCTTCGGGGGGAATCAGCCCCAGCATTTT. Translated: CASSFGGNQPQHF. Together with reference TRBV5-1 and TRBJ1-5, the CDR3 gives the full variable domain: KAGVTQTPRYLIKTRGQQVTLSCSPISGHRSVSWYQQTPGQGLQFLFEYFSETQRNKGNFPGRFSGRQFSNSRSEMNVSTLELGDSALYLCASSFGGNQPQHFGDGTRLSIL.

This chain joins TRBV28 and TRBJ1-5; D not certain. The CDR3 covers 17 residues. Per the germline V gene, CDR1 is MDHEN and CDR2 is SYDVKM. V was shortened by 6 bases and J by 5 bases, with 23 bases between the two germline ends. The CDR3 DNA reads TGTGCCAGCAGCCCCGGGATTAGGAAGGAATCCTATCAGCCCCAGCATTTT. Protein product: CASSPGIRKESYQPQHF.

This chain uses TRBV2 with TRBJ2-3; 7 bases line up with TRBD2. With 6 bases clipped from V and 2 bases from J, the junction kept 8 bases outside the gene matches. CDR1 is SNHLY, CDR2 FYNNEI, per germline. The CDR3 consists of 15 residues. CDR3: CASRPVAGHTDTQYF. The CDR3 DNA reads as TGTGCCAGCAGACCTGTAGCGGGCCACACAGATACGCAGTATTTT.

The CDR3 here is CASSLLASTDTQYF. The CDR3 coding sequence is TGTGCCAGCAGCTTACTAGCTAGCACAGATACGCAGTATTTT. J is TRBJ2-3 and V is TRBV13, with D perhaps TRBD2 (5 bases). Germline V gene data show CDR1 as PRHDT and CDR2 as FYEKMQ (reference sequence). The CDR3 has 14 amino acids. The V end was cut by 2 bases, the J end by 0 bases, with 6 bases between. The full variable domain, completed using reference TRBV13 and TRBJ2-3, is AAGVIQSPRHLIKEKRETATLKCYPIPRHDTVYWYQQGPGQDPQFLISFYEKMQSDKGSIPDRFSAQQFSDYHSELNMSSLELGDSALYFCASSLLASTDTQYFGPGTRLTVL.

DNA for the CDR3: TGTGCCAGCAGCTTAGTTTTAGGGGAATCCTACGAGCAGTACTTC. Protein product: CASSLVLGESYEQYF. The V call is TRBV11-2, the J call TRBJ2-7; D may be TRBD1 (5 bases). V was trimmed by 1 base and J by 1 base, leaving 11 bases between them. Germline V gene data show CDR1 as SGHAT and CDR2 as FQNNGV. The CDR3 runs to 15 residues.